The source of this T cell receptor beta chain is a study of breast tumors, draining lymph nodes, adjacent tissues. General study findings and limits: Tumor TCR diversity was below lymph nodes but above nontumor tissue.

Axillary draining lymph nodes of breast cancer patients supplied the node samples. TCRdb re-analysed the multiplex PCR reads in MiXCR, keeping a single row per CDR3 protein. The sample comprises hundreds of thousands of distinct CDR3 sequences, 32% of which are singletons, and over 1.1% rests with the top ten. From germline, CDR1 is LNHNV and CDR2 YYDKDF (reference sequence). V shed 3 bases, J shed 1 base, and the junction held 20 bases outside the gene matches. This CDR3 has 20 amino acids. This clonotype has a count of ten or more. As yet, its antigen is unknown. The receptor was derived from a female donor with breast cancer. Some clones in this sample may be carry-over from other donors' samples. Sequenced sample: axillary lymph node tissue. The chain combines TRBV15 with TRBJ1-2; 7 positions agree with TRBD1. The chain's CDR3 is CATSSRDRGKVLILNYGYTF. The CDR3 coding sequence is TGTGCCACCAGCAGCCGGGACAGAGGTAAGGTGCTGATTCTTAACTATGGCTACACCTTC.